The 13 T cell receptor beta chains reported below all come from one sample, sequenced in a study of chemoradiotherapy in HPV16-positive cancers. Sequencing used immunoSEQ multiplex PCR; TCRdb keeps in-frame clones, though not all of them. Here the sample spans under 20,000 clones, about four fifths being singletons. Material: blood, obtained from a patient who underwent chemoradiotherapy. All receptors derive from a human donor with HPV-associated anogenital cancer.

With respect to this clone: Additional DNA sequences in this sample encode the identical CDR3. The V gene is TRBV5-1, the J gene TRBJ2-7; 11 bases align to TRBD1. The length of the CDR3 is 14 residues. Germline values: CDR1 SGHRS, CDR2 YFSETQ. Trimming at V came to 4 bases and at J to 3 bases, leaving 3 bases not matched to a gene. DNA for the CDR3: TGCGCCAGCAGCATAGGGACAGGGGGCTACGAGCAGTACTTC. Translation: CASSIGTGGYEQYF.

In DNA form, the CDR3 reads TGTGCCAGCAGTGAACCCCCGGGAGATACGCAGTATTTT. It translates to CASSEPPGDTQYF. The V call is TRBV25-1, the J call TRBJ2-3; D not resolved. The CDR3 runs 13 residues. Germline V gene sequence: CDR1 MGHDK, CDR2 SYGVNS. The V end was cut by 2 bases, the J end by 5 bases, with 8 bases between. Supplemented by reference TRBV25-1 and TRBJ2-3, the full variable domain reads EADIYQTPRYLVIGTGKKITLECSQTMGHDKMYWYQQDPGMELHLIHYSYGVNSTEKGDLSSESTVSRIRTEHFPLTLESARPSHTSQYLCASSEPPGDTQYFGPGTRLTVL.

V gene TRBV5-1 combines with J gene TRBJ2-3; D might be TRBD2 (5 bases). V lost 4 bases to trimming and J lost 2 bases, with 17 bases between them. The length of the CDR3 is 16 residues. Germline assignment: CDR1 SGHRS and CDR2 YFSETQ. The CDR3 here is CASSLGGRAHTDTQYF. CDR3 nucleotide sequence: TGCGCCAGCAGCCTGGGTGGGCGGGCCCACACAGATACGCAGTATTTT. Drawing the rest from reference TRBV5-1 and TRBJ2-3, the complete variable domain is KAGVTQTPRYLIKTRGQQVTLSCSPISGHRSVSWYQQTPGQGLQFLFEYFSETQRNKGNFPGRFSGRQFSNSRSEMNVSTLELGDSALYLCASSLGGRAHTDTQYFGPGTRLTVL.

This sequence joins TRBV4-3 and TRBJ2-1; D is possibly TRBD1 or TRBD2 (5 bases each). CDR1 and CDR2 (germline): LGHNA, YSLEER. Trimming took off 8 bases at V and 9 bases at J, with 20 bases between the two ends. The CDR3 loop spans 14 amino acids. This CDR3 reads CASGFGAGNTEQFF. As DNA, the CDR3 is TGCGCCAGCGGATTCGGGGCAGGGAATACTGAGCAGTTCTTC.

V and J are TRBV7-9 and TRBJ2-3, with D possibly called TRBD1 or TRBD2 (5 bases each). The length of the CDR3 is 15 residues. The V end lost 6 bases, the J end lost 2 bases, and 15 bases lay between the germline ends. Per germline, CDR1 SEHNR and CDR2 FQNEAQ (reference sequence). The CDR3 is CASSLQGPHTDTQYF. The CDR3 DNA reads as TGTGCCAGCAGTCTGCAGGGACCTCACACAGATACGCAGTATTTT.

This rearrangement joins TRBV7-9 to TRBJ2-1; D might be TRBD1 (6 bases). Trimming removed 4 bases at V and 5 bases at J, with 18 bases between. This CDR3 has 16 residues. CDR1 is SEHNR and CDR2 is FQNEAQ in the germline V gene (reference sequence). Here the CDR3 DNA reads TGTGCCAGCAGCTCACTATACAGGGATATAGACAATGAGCAGTTCTTC. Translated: CASSSLYRDIDNEQFF. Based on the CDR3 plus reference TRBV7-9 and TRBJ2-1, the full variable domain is DTGVSQNPRHKITKRGQNVTFRCDPISEHNRLYWYRQTLGQGPEFLTYFQNEAQLEKSRLLSDRFSAERPKGSFSTLEIQRTEQGDSAMYLCASSSLYRDIDNEQFFGPGTRLTVL.

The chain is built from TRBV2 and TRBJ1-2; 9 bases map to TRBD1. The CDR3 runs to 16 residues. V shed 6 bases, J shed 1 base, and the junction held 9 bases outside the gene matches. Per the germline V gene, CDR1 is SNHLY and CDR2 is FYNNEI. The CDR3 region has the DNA TGTGCCAGCAGGAAGGACAGGGGCGACTTTAACTATGGCTACACCTTC. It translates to CASRKDRGDFNYGYTF.

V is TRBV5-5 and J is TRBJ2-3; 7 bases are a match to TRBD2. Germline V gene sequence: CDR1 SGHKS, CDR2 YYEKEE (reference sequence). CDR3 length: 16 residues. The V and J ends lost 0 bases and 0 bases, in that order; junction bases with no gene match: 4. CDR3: CASSLGWGGSTDTQYF. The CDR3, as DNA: TGTGCCAGCAGCTTGGGCTGGGGGGGAAGCACAGATACGCAGTATTTT.

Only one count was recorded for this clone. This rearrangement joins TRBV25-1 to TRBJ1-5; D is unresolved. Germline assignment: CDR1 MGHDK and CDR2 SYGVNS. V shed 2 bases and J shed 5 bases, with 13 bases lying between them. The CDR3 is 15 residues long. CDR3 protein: CASSELMGGDQPQHF. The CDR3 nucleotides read TGTGCCAGCAGTGAACTAATGGGCGGAGATCAGCCCCAGCATTTT.

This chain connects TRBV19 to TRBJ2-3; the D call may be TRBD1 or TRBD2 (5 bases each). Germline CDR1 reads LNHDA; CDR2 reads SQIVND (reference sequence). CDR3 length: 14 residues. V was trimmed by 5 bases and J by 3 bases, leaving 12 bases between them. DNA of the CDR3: TGTGCCAGTAGTTCCCAGGGAGCGACAGATACGCAGTATTTT. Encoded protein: CASSSQGATDTQYF. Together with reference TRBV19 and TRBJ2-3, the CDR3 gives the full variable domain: DGGITQSPKYLFRKEGQNVTLSCEQNLNHDAMYWYRQDPGQGLRLIYYSQIVNDFQKGDIAEGYSVSREKKESFPLTVTSAQKNPTAFYLCASSSQGATDTQYFGPGTRLTVL.

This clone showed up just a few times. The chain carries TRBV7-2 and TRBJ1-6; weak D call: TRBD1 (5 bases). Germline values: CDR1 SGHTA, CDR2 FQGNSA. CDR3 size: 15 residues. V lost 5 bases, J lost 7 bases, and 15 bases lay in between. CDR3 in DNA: TGTGCCAGCAGCCCAAGGCAGGGCAGCAATTCACCCCTCCACTTT. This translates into CASSPRQGSNSPLHF.

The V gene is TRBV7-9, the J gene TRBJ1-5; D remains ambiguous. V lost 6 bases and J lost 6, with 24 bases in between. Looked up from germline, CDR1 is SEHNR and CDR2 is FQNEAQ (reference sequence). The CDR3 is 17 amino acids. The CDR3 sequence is CASRILEVPGSSQPQHF. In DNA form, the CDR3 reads TGTGCCAGCAGAATCTTGGAAGTGCCGGGATCCAGTCAGCCCCAGCATTTT.

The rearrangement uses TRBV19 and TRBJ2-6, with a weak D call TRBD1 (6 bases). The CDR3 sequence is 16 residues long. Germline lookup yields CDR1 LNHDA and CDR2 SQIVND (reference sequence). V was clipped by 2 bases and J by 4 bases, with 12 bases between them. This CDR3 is CASSITGLAGANVLTF. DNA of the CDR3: TGTGCCAGTAGTATAACAGGGTTGGCGGGGGCCAACGTCCTGACTTTC.